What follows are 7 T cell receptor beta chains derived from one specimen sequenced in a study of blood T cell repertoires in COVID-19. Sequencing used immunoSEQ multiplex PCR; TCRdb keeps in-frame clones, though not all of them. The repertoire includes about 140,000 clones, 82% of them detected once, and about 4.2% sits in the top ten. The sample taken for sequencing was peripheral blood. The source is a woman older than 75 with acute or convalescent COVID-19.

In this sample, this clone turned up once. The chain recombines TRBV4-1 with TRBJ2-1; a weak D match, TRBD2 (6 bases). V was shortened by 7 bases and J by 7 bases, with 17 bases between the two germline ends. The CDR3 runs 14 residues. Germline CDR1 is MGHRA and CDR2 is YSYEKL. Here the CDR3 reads CASKGGLARNEQFF. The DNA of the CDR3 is TGCGCCAGCAAGGGTGGGCTAGCGCGGAATGAGCAGTTCTTC.

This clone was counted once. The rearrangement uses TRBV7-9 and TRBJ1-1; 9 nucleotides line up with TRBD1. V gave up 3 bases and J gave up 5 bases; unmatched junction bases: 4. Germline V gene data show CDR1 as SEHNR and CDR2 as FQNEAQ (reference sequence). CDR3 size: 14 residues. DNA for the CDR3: TGTGCCAGCAGCTTCGGGACAGGGTCTACTGAAGCTTTCTTT. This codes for CASSFGTGSTEAFF.

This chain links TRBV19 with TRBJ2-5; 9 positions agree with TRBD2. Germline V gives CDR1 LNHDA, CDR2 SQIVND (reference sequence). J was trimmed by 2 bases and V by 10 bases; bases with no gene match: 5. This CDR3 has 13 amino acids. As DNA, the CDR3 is TGTGCCACCGGGACTAGCCGACAAGAGACCCAGTACTTC. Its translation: CATGTSRQETQYF.

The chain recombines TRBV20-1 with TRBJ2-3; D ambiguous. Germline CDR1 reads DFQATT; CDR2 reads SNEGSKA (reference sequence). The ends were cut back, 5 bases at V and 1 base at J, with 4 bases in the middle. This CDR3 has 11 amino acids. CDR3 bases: TGCAGTGCTGCGGGCACAGATACGCAGTATTTT. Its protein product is CSAAGTDTQYF.

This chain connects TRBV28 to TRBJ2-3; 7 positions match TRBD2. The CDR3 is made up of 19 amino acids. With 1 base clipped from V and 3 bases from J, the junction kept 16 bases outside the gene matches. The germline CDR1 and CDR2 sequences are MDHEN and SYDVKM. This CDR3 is CASSLYGVLGGGRTDTQYF. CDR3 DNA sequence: TGTGCCAGCAGTTTATATGGAGTGTTGGGGGGGGGACGAACAGATACGCAGTATTTT. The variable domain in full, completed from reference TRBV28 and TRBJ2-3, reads DVKVTQSSRYLVKRTGEKVFLECVQDMDHENMFWYRQDPGLGLRLIYFSYDVKMKEKGDIPEGYSVSREKKERFSLILESASTNQTSMYLCASSLYGVLGGGRTDTQYFGPGTRLTVL.

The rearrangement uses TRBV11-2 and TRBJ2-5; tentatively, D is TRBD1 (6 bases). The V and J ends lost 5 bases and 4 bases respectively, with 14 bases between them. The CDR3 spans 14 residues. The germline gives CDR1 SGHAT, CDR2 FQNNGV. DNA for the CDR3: TGTGCCAGCAGCCACCTACAGGGCCCAGAGACCCAGTACTTC. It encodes CASSHLQGPETQYF.

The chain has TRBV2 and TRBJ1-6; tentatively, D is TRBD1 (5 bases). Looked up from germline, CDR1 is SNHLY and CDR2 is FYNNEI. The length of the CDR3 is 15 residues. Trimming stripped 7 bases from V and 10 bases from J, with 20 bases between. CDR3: CASIYPGGRESPLHF. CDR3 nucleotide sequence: TGTGCCAGCATCTACCCGGGGGGAAGGGAATCACCCCTCCACTTT.